One sample yielded the 28 T cell receptor beta chains listed below, sequenced in a study of T cells after yellow fever vaccination. TCRdb fed the 5' RACE reads into MiXCR, producing one record per CDR3 protein. The sample has approximately 250,000 distinct CDR3 sequences; 6% to 8% are singletons. Sequenced material: CD4+ T cells sorted from PBMCs, taken on the day of the yellow fever booster vaccination. Receptors were obtained from a young man who received the YFV17D yellow fever vaccine.

This clonotype was seen more than once but under ten times. This chain links TRBV2 with TRBJ2-3, with 7 bases that match TRBD2. Looked up from germline, CDR1 is SNHLY and CDR2 is FYNNEI. The CDR3 sequence is 15 residues long. The V and J ends lost 4 bases and 1 base, in that order; junction bases with no gene match: 5. The CDR3 loop is CASSALAQRTDTQYF. CDR3 DNA sequence: TGTGCCAGCAGTGCACTAGCGCAACGCACAGATACGCAGTATTTT.

This clonotype was observed a handful of times. The CDR3 DNA is TGTGCCAGCAGTTTATACCGGTTTGCTGAGCAGTTCTTC. It yields the protein CASSLYRFAEQFF. The chain couples TRBV28 to TRBJ2-1; D is uncertain. The CDR3 length is 13 residues. V was shortened by 1 base and J by 9 bases, with 10 bases between the two germline ends. CDR1 is MDHEN, CDR2 SYDVKM, per germline. Full variable domain (outside the CDR3, taken from reference TRBV28 and TRBJ2-1): DVKVTQSSRYLVKRTGEKVFLECVQDMDHENMFWYRQDPGLGLRLIYFSYDVKMKEKGDIPEGYSVSREKKERFSLILESASTNQTSMYLCASSLYRFAEQFFGPGTRLTVL.

This chain joins TRBV15 and TRBJ1-3; D is possibly TRBD1 (5 bases). The V end lost 0 bases, the J end lost 2 bases, and 11 bases lay between the germline ends. The CDR3 sequence is 16 residues long. Germline V gene sequence: CDR1 LNHNV, CDR2 YYDKDF (reference sequence). The CDR3 nucleotides read TGTGCCACCAGCAGAGATTTGGGAGGGGCTGGAAACACCATATATTTT. Residues: CATSRDLGGAGNTIYF.

This clonotype was seen a handful of times. V usage is TRBV3-1 and J usage is TRBJ2-2, with 7 bases matching TRBD1. There are 16 residues in the CDR3. V trimming: 6 bases; J trimming: 6 bases; junction bases outside the gene matches: 13. Germline-derived CDR1 and CDR2 are LGHDT and YNNKEL (reference sequence). The CDR3 bases are TGTGCCAGCAGAACAATCCGGACAGGAGGCCCCGGGGAGCTGTTTTTT. It yields the protein CASRTIRTGGPGELFF.

This clonotype was seen at least ten times. The CDR3 loop is CASSVDRGEQYF. The CDR3 DNA follows: TGTGCCAGCAGCGTGGACAGGGGCGAGCAGTACTTC. The J gene is TRBJ2-7, the V gene TRBV11-1, with TRBD1 matching 9 bases. Germline assignment: CDR1 SGHAT and CDR2 FQDESV (reference sequence). There are 12 residues in the CDR3. Losses at the gene ends were 5 bases for V and 6 bases for J; bases not matched to a gene: 2.

Only a few counts were recorded for this clonotype. The chain couples TRBV30 to TRBJ2-5; D possibly matches TRBD1 or TRBD2 (6 bases each). Trimming cost V 0 bases and J 7 bases, with 15 bases left between them. CDR1 and CDR2 (germline): GTSNPN, SVGIG (reference sequence). The CDR3 runs to 14 residues. DNA for the CDR3: TGTGCCTGGAGTGTTAGAGGGGGGAGCGGGACCCAGTACTTC. It specifies CAWSVRGGSGTQYF.

This clonotype appeared a few times. The gene calls are TRBV10-2 and TRBJ2-5; D is possibly TRBD2 (5 bases). The ends were cut back, 0 bases at V and 5 bases at J, with 10 bases in the middle. The CDR3 spans 14 residues. Per germline, CDR1 WSHSY and CDR2 SAAADI. CDR3 DNA: TGCGCCAGCAGTGAGTCTTTAGGGAGCGAGACCCAGTACTTC. As protein: CASSESLGSETQYF.

This clonotype showed up many times. The chain joins TRBV19 to TRBJ2-4; 7 bases are a match to TRBD1. The length of the CDR3 is 17 residues. Germline V lookup: CDR1 LNHDA, CDR2 SQIVND (reference sequence). V shed 0 bases, J shed 1 base, and the junction held 6 bases outside the gene matches. CDR3 sequence: CASSIETGWGAKNIQYF. The CDR3 bases are TGTGCCAGTAGTATAGAGACAGGGTGGGGTGCCAAAAACATTCAGTACTTC.

This clonotype was counted ten times or more. The V call is TRBV20-1, the J call TRBJ1-4; D unresolved. The V and J ends lost 4 bases and 5 bases respectively, with 11 bases between them. Germline CDR1 reads DFQATT; CDR2 reads SNEGSKA (reference sequence). The CDR3 extends over 13 amino acids. The CDR3 is CSANRGGNEKLFF. CDR3 DNA: TGCAGTGCTAACCGGGGAGGGAATGAAAAACTGTTTTTT.

With regard to this clonotype: Being one base from a much bigger clone, this may be a read error. The V and J genes are TRBV10-3 and TRBJ2-5; the D gene is possibly TRBD1 (6 bases). The CDR3 is made up of 13 amino acids. Germline lookup yields CDR1 ENHRY and CDR2 SYGVKD. The CDR3 region is CVIKDSNQETQYF. CDR3 sequence (DNA): TGTGTCATCAAGGACAGCAACCAAGAGACCCAGTACTTC.

This clonotype was observed many times. The rearrangement links TRBV29-1 to TRBJ2-1, with TRBD1 as a possible D gene (5 bases). Germline V gene sequence: CDR1 SQVTM, CDR2 ANQGSEA. The CDR3 sequence is 15 residues long. V lost 6 bases and J lost 2, with 17 bases in between. CDR3 region: CSVSLAGKAYNEQFF. CDR3 DNA: TGCAGCGTCTCCCTGGCAGGGAAGGCCTACAATGAGCAGTTCTTC.

This clonotype was seen repeatedly, ten times or more. The gene calls are TRBV15 and TRBJ2-7, with D possibly being TRBD2 (5 bases). CDR3 length: 15 residues. Germline V lookup: CDR1 LNHNV, CDR2 YYDKDF (reference sequence). Between the trimmed V and J ends, which lost 4 bases and 4 bases, there was a span of 17 bases. The CDR3 bases are TGTGCCACCAGCATGGGTGGTGGGAGACGATACGAGCAGTACTTC. Amino acids: CATSMGGGRRYEQYF. The whole variable domain, remainder taken from reference TRBV15 and TRBJ2-7, is DAMVIQNPRYQVTQFGKPVTLSCSQTLNHNVMYWYQQKSSQAPKLLFHYYDKDFNNEADTPDNFQSRRPNTSFCFLDIRSPGLGDTAMYLCATSMGGGRRYEQYFGPGTRLTVT.

The sample holds a few counts of this clonotype. The gene calls are TRBV18 and TRBJ2-2, with 7 bases matching TRBD2. CDR3 length: 15 residues. Germline CDR1 and CDR2: KGHSH and LQKENI. V lost 3 bases and J lost 0; bases outside the gene matches: 1. The CDR3 is CASSPGGANTGELFF. The CDR3 DNA reads as TGTGCCAGCTCACCGGGAGGGGCGAACACCGGGGAGCTGTTTTTT.

This clonotype was found many times. V gene TRBV15 combines with J gene TRBJ2-3; a weak D match, TRBD1 (7 bases). Germline V gene sequence: CDR1 LNHNV, CDR2 YYDKDF (reference sequence). Trimming stripped 1 base from V and 7 bases from J, with 27 bases between. The CDR3 covers 19 residues. CDR3 in amino acids: CATSRGPTGQPGLLHTQYF. CDR3 coding DNA: TGTGCCACCAGCAGAGGTCCCACGGGACAGCCTGGACTACTACATACGCAGTATTTT.

Turning to this clonotype: This may arise from a read error, as a much more abundant clone is one base away. This chain connects TRBV5-6 to TRBJ2-3; 8 bases match TRBD2. The CDR3 covers 17 residues. J gave up 4 bases and V 4 bases, and 14 bases lay outside the gene matches. From germline, CDR1 is SGHDT and CDR2 YYEEEE. This CDR3 reads CASSTGITSGSADTQYF. The CDR3 DNA reads TGTGCCAGCAGCACCGGTATAACCAGCGGGAGCGCAGATACGCAGTATTTT.

This clonotype was detected a few times. This chain links TRBV2 with TRBJ2-3; D may be TRBD1 (5 bases). The CDR3 consists of 12 residues. Germline lookup yields CDR1 SNHLY and CDR2 FYNNEI. V lost 6 bases to trimming and J lost 6 bases, with 10 bases between them. The CDR3 nucleotides read TGTGCCAGCAGATTTCAGGGCGATACGCAGTATTTT. This encodes CASRFQGDTQYF.

This rearrangement joins TRBV29-1 to TRBJ2-1, with TRBD1 as a possible D gene (6 bases). V lost 6 bases to trimming and J lost 5 bases, with 8 bases between them. The CDR3 spans 11 residues. Germline CDR1 reads SQVTM; CDR2 reads ANQGSEA. This chain's CDR3 is CSVDSNNEQFF. In DNA, the CDR3 is TGCAGCGTGGACAGCAACAATGAGCAGTTCTTC.

The CDR3 DNA follows: TGTGCCAGCACCAAGACTAGCGGGAGGTTTCATGAGCAGTTCTTC. Translation gives CASTKTSGRFHEQFF. The genes are TRBV25-1 and TRBJ2-1, with 13 bases matching TRBD2. Germline-derived CDR1 and CDR2 are MGHDK and SYGVNS. The CDR3 length is 15 residues. V lost 7 bases to trimming and J lost 8 bases; unmatched junction nucleotides: 8.

The CDR3 region has the DNA TGCGCCAGCAGCGCCGCCAATTCCTACAATGAGCAGTTCTTC. The encoded protein is CASSAANSYNEQFF. The chain uses TRBV5-1 and TRBJ2-1; D ambiguous. Trimming took off 4 bases at V and 1 base at J, with 9 bases between the two ends. CDR1 SGHRS and CDR2 YFSETQ come from the germline V gene. This CDR3 spans 14 amino acids.

V is TRBV4-1 and J is TRBJ2-3, with TRBD1 identical over 7 bases. V shed 4 bases, J shed 2 bases, and the junction held 9 bases outside the gene matches. This CDR3 has 16 residues. CDR1 and CDR2 (germline): MGHRA, YSYEKL. CDR3 region: CASSLALGTDTDTQYF. The DNA of the CDR3 is TGCGCCAGCAGCCTGGCACTCGGGACAGACACAGATACGCAGTATTTT.

This chain connects TRBV6-2 or TRBV6-3 to TRBJ2-4; 10 bases align to TRBD2. Germline-derived CDR1 and CDR2 are MNHEY and SVGEGT. The CDR3 length is 15 residues. V lost 4 bases to trimming and J lost 10 bases; unmatched junction nucleotides: 10. The CDR3 DNA follows: TGTGCCAGCAGTTCGGGACTAGCGAGGGCAAGGATTCAGTACTTC. Its translation is CASSSGLARARIQYF.

The chain couples TRBV5-1 to TRBJ1-1, with unresolved D. The germline V and J ends were trimmed by 6 bases and 1 base, with 10 bases remaining between them. Germline V gene lookup returns CDR1 SGHRS and CDR2 YFSETQ. This CDR3 has 13 amino acids. The CDR3 region is CASTLAGNTEAFF. Here the CDR3 DNA reads TGCGCCAGCACCCTGGCGGGGAACACTGAAGCTTTCTTT.

This rearrangement joins TRBV3-1 to TRBJ1-5, with 7 bases fitting TRBD1. The CDR3 spans 14 residues. Trimming took 3 bases from V and 2 from J; bases not matched to a gene: 1. Germline CDR1 and CDR2: LGHDT and YNNKEL (reference sequence). CDR3 residues: CASSHGQGNQPQHF. In DNA form, the CDR3 reads TGTGCCAGCAGCCACGGACAGGGCAATCAGCCCCAGCATTTT.

This rearrangement joins TRBV5-1 to TRBJ2-3, with a weak D call TRBD2 (5 bases). Trimming stripped 4 bases from V and 0 bases from J, with 15 bases between. Per the germline V gene, CDR1 is SGHRS and CDR2 is YFSETQ. The CDR3 loop spans 16 amino acids. CDR3: CASSAVAKPSTDTQYF. CDR3 coding DNA: TGCGCCAGCAGCGCGGTAGCGAAACCTAGCACAGATACGCAGTATTTT. The full variable domain, in which reference TRBV5-1 and TRBJ2-3 provide the parts outside the CDR3, is KAGVTQTPRYLIKTRGQQVTLSCSPISGHRSVSWYQQTPGQGLQFLFEYFSETQRNKGNFPGRFSGRQFSNSRSEMNVSTLELGDSALYLCASSAVAKPSTDTQYFGPGTRLTVL.

This clonotype has at least ten counts. This chain connects TRBV7-2 to TRBJ2-1; D gene uncertain. The CDR3 totals 14 residues. Trimming pared 0 bases from V and 3 bases from J, leaving 6 bases between. Germline CDR1 and CDR2: SGHTA and FQGNSA. This CDR3 is CASSLAPDYNEQFF. CDR3 DNA: TGTGCCAGCAGCTTAGCCCCCGACTACAATGAGCAGTTCTTC.

This clonotype was counted a few times. This chain uses TRBV30 with TRBJ1-3; D unclear. V was shortened by 2 bases and J by 0 bases, with 11 bases between the two germline ends. CDR1 and CDR2 (germline): GTSNPN, SVGIG (reference sequence). This CDR3 comprises 15 residues. CDR3 sequence (DNA): TGTGCCTGGAGTCGATTGGGCGCCTCTGGAAACACCATATATTTT. Encoded protein: CAWSRLGASGNTIYF.

In its sample, this clonotype was seen many times. The chain joins TRBV9 to TRBJ1-1; D is ambiguous. This CDR3 comprises 13 residues. The V gene lost 2 bases and the J gene lost 5 bases, with 10 bases spanning the gap. CDR1 and CDR2 from the germline V gene are SGDLS and YYNGEE. The CDR3 spells CASSVDGDTEAFF. The DNA for the CDR3 is TGTGCCAGCAGCGTGGACGGCGATACTGAAGCTTTCTTT.

There are a few counts of this clonotype. The chain recombines TRBV12-3 or TRBV12-4 with TRBJ1-1; no definite D call. CDR3 size: 13 residues. The germline V and J ends were trimmed by 7 bases and 2 bases, with 11 bases remaining between them. The CDR3 here is CASMRQPNTEAFF. In DNA form, the CDR3 reads TGTGCCAGCATGAGGCAGCCTAACACTGAAGCTTTCTTT.